One sample yielded the 32 T cell receptor beta chains listed below, sequenced in a study of shared clonotypes between healthy human individuals. Terminally differentiated effector memory CD45RA+ cells were excluded from the naive CD8 cells, which were CD45RO-negative and positively selected for CCR7. Only in-frame clones appear in the TCRdb table, and some are missing; sequencing was by immunoSEQ multiplex PCR. The sample has around 2.1 million clones; approximately 94% are singletons. Material: naive CD8+ T cells from PBMCs. The receptors here all came from a man younger than 35 in good health. Some clones in this sample may be carry-over from other donors' samples.

The chain carries TRBV28 and TRBJ1-5, with D possibly TRBD1 on 5 matching bases. Germline V CDR1 and CDR2: MDHEN, SYDVKM. The ends were cut back, 7 bases at V and 7 bases at J, with 14 bases in the middle. The CDR3 length is 13 residues. Here the CDR3 reads CASTLGRGQPQHF. In DNA, the CDR3 is TGTGCCAGCACCCTAGGGCGGGGGCAGCCCCAGCATTTT. The variable domain in full, completed from reference TRBV28 and TRBJ1-5, reads DVKVTQSSRYLVKRTGEKVFLECVQDMDHENMFWYRQDPGLGLRLIYFSYDVKMKEKGDIPEGYSVSREKKERFSLILESASTNQTSMYLCASTLGRGQPQHFGDGTRLSIL.

The rearrangement links TRBV10-3 to TRBJ2-5; TRBD2 might be the D (5 bases). CDR3 length equals 15 residues. The germline gives CDR1 ENHRY, CDR2 SYGVKD. V lost 0 bases and J 3 bases, leaving 11 bases between the germline ends. CDR3 sequence (DNA): TGTGCCATCAGTGAGTCCCAGAGGGTGGAAGAGACCCAGTACTTC. Translation gives CAISESQRVEETQYF.

The chain couples TRBV30 to TRBJ2-1, with TRBD2 identical over 16 bases. The CDR3 covers 16 residues. Trimming removed 4 bases from V and 2 bases from J; junction bases left unmatched: 2. Germline values: CDR1 GTSNPN, CDR2 SVGIG (reference sequence). The CDR3 reads CAWTGLAGGTYNEQFF. The DNA for the CDR3 is TGTGCCTGGACGGGACTAGCGGGAGGGACCTACAATGAGCAGTTCTTC.

The V gene is TRBV10-2, the J gene TRBJ2-7; D gene unclear. The V end lost 8 bases, the J end lost 2 bases, and 4 bases lay between the germline ends. The CDR3 has 10 residues. Germline CDR1 is WSHSY and CDR2 is SAAADI. The CDR3, as DNA: TGCGCCAGCGGAGCCTACGAGCAGTACTTC. Its translation is CASGAYEQYF.

This clone was recorded once. The chain couples TRBV28 to TRBJ2-3; 9 bases map to TRBD1. J gave up 3 bases and V 10 bases, and 8 bases lay outside the gene matches. This CDR3 is 14 amino acids long. Per the germline V gene, CDR1 is MDHEN and CDR2 is SYDVKM. CDR3 DNA sequence: TGTGCCAAACTGGGACAGGGCCTTACAGATACGCAGTATTTT. Protein: CAKLGQGLTDTQYF.

The gene calls are TRBV11-2 and TRBJ2-2; 12 bases line up with TRBD2. The junction had 9 bases not matched to a gene; V was cut back by 9 bases and J by 1 base. Germline values: CDR1 SGHAT, CDR2 FQNNGV. CDR3 length equals 17 residues. The CDR3 protein is CARGGRTSGENTGELFF. The CDR3 bases are TGTGCCAGGGGCGGAAGGACTAGCGGGGAGAACACCGGGGAGCTGTTTTTT.

V is TRBV27 and J is TRBJ2-1, with D possibly TRBD1 on 5 matching bases. Germline loops: CDR1 MNHEY, CDR2 SMNVEV (reference sequence). V was trimmed by 5 bases and J by 9 bases, leaving 17 bases between them. The CDR3 has 14 amino acids. This CDR3 is CASSLLREKGEQFF. The CDR3 DNA sequence: TGTGCCAGCAGTCTCCTCAGGGAAAAGGGTGAGCAGTTCTTC.

The chain joins TRBV4-1 to TRBJ2-3; D gene ambiguous. The germline CDR1 and CDR2 sequences are MGHRA and YSYEKL. V was cut by 5 bases and J by 0 bases, with 12 bases left in between. This CDR3 contains 15 residues. The chain's CDR3 is CASSGRTKSTDTQYF. CDR3 DNA: TGCGCCAGCAGCGGAAGGACGAAAAGCACAGATACGCAGTATTTT.

J is TRBJ2-7 and V is TRBV27, with 7 bases identical to TRBD1. CDR3 length equals 16 residues. Germline CDR1 MNHEY, CDR2 SMNVEV (reference sequence). V lost 2 bases, J lost 3 bases, and 10 bases stayed unmatched. DNA for the CDR3: TGTGCCAGCAGTTTAATTGTGACAGGGCTAATCTACGAGCAGTACTTC. It translates to CASSLIVTGLIYEQYF.

This sequence joins TRBV6-1 and TRBJ2-7; 7 nucleotides align to TRBD1. CDR1 and CDR2 (germline): MNHNS, SASEGT. The CDR3 spans 15 residues. V lost 3 bases, J lost 2 bases, and 7 bases stayed unmatched. In DNA form, the CDR3 reads TGTGCCAGCAGTGATAGGGGACAGTTGGCCTACGAGCAGTACTTC. Its translation is CASSDRGQLAYEQYF.

The gene calls are TRBV7-8 and TRBJ2-3, with 11 nucleotides matching TRBD2. This CDR3 comprises 15 residues. Trimming cost V 6 bases and J 6 bases; bases outside gene matches: 8. Germline V gives CDR1 SGHVS, CDR2 FQNEAQ. The CDR3 spells CASRPTSGRGDTQYF. The CDR3 region has the DNA TGTGCCAGCAGACCCACTAGCGGGAGAGGGGATACGCAGTATTTT.

This clone occurred a few times. Other DNA sequences in this sample translate to the same CDR3. The rearrangement links TRBV9 to TRBJ1-1, with D hard to call. Per the germline V gene, CDR1 is SGDLS and CDR2 is YYNGEE. V was trimmed by 2 bases and J by 2 bases, leaving 7 bases between them. The CDR3 is made up of 13 amino acids. Written as DNA, the CDR3 is TGTGCCAGCAGCGTGTGGTTAAACACTGAAGCTTTCTTT. Its protein product is CASSVWLNTEAFF.

As regards this clone: Other DNA sequences in this specimen translate into the identical CDR3. This rearrangement joins TRBV2 to TRBJ2-7; TRBD1 aligns across 7 bases. Unmatched junction bases numbered 2, after V lost 4 bases and J lost 2 bases. The CDR3 is 13 residues long. Germline-derived CDR1 and CDR2 are SNHLY and FYNNEI. The chain's CDR3 is CASSGQGAYEQYF. As DNA, the CDR3 is TGTGCCAGCAGTGGACAGGGAGCCTACGAGCAGTACTTC.

The V call is TRBV7-6, the J call TRBJ1-1, with unresolved D. The CDR3 spans 15 residues. In germline, CDR1 is SGHVS, CDR2 FNYEAQ. V lost 2 bases, J lost 1 base, and 11 bases lay in between. CDR3 nucleotides: TGTGCCAGCAGCTTAAATCCCGGGCCGAACACTGAAGCTTTCTTT. Translating gives CASSLNPGPNTEAFF.

The chain couples TRBV28 to TRBJ2-1; weak D call: TRBD1 (6 bases). Germline values: CDR1 MDHEN, CDR2 SYDVKM. Deletions cut 11 bases from V and 4 bases from J, with 18 bases between. CDR3 size: 14 residues. The DNA of the CDR3 is TGTGCCTCTACGAACAGGGCCCTATACAATGAGCAGTTCTTC. Protein sequence: CASTNRALYNEQFF. The variable domain in full, completed from reference TRBV28 and TRBJ2-1, reads DVKVTQSSRYLVKRTGEKVFLECVQDMDHENMFWYRQDPGLGLRLIYFSYDVKMKEKGDIPEGYSVSREKKERFSLILESASTNQTSMYLCASTNRALYNEQFFGPGTRLTVL.

The rearrangement uses TRBV29-1 and TRBJ2-1, with D possibly TRBD1 on 5 matching bases. The V end lost 6 bases, the J end lost 5 bases, and 17 bases lay between the germline ends. In germline, CDR1 is SQVTM, CDR2 ANQGSEA. This CDR3 has 14 amino acids. In DNA, the CDR3 is TGCAGCGTCTGGAGAGGAGACAGAGACAATGAGCAGTTCTTC. Translating it yields CSVWRGDRDNEQFF.

This clone was detected a few times. The chain recombines TRBV5-4 with TRBJ1-5; TRBD1 aligns across 7 bases. Per germline, CDR1 SGHNT and CDR2 YYREEE (reference sequence). Unmatched junction bases numbered 2, after V lost 0 bases and J lost 2 bases. This CDR3 spans 15 amino acids. For the CDR3, the DNA is TGTGCCAGCAGCTTGGGACAGGGAGGCAATCAGCCCCAGCATTTT. Translation gives CASSLGQGGNQPQHF.

This clone was recorded once. The V gene is TRBV30, the J gene TRBJ2-7; 10 bases align to TRBD2. Germline trimming cut 6 bases from V and 3 bases from J; bases unmatched to any gene: 5. CDR1 is GTSNPN and CDR2 is SVGIG in the germline V gene (reference sequence). This CDR3 has 13 residues. This CDR3 reads CACLLAGFYEQYF. CDR3 DNA sequence: TGTGCCTGCCTACTAGCGGGGTTCTACGAGCAGTACTTC.

This clone is a singleton in its sample. V is TRBV11-2 and J is TRBJ2-3; 8 nucleotides line up with TRBD2. Per germline, CDR1 SGHAT and CDR2 FQNNGV. The CDR3 is made up of 19 amino acids. V trimming: 1 base; J trimming: 4 bases; junction bases outside the gene matches: 16. CDR3 protein: CASSLGLGLGLSRADTQYF. As DNA, the CDR3 is TGTGCCAGCAGCTTAGGTTTGGGACTAGGACTCAGTAGGGCAGATACGCAGTATTTT.

The V call is TRBV6-1, the J call TRBJ2-7; weak D call: TRBD2 (5 bases). V gave up 6 bases and J gave up 0 bases, with 12 bases separating them. This CDR3 has 14 amino acids. Germline V lookup: CDR1 MNHNS, CDR2 SASEGT. CDR3 DNA sequence: TGTGCCAGCAGGTGGAACGGGAACTCCTACGAGCAGTACTTC. This codes for CASRWNGNSYEQYF.

This clone was detected once. It is unclear where the CDR3 begins or ends on the DNA, so no DNA is shown, and the CDR3 is as TCRdb lists it. The chain employs TRBV5-6 and TRBJ2-3. The CDR3 length equals 17 residues, ends included. The germline V gene encodes CDR1 SGHDT and CDR2 YYEEEE. The CDR3 reads CASSHMVVGPGTDTQYF.

The V and J genes are TRBV7-3 and TRBJ2-7; D possibly corresponds to TRBD1 (6 bases). The germline gives CDR1 SGHTA, CDR2 FQGTGA. CDR3 size: 15 residues. The V end was cut by 2 bases, the J end by 5 bases, with 16 bases between. CDR3 sequence: CASSLGYRVTDEQYF. The CDR3 DNA is TGTGCCAGCAGCTTAGGTTACAGGGTGACCGACGAGCAGTACTTC.

V usage is TRBV5-4 and J usage is TRBJ1-2; D perhaps matches TRBD1 (5 bases). Trimming took 0 bases from V and 8 from J, leaving 17 bases between them. The CDR3 has 15 residues. CDR1 is SGHNT, CDR2 YYREEE, per germline (reference sequence). The CDR3 nucleotides read TGTGCCAGCAGCTTGGTGCCAGGGTCCAATTACGGCTACACCTTC. Its protein is CASSLVPGSNYGYTF.

The chain recombines TRBV7-9 with TRBJ2-1; D remains ambiguous. This CDR3 comprises 13 residues. Germline CDR1 and CDR2: SEHNR and FQNEAQ (reference sequence). V dropped 5 bases and J dropped 8 bases, with 13 bases sitting between them. The CDR3 DNA reads as TGTGCCAGCAGCCCCGACACCTATCATGAGCAGTTCTTC. As protein: CASSPDTYHEQFF.

This clone was counted a single time. This chain links TRBV21-1 with TRBJ2-1; the table calls TRBD1, which could not be checked here. TRBV21-1 counts as a pseudogene. The CDR3 is made up of 16 amino acids. The CDR3 nucleotides are TGTGCCAGCAGCCCAAATACGGGACAGGGGTTCAATGAGCAGTTCTTC. Its translation is CASSPNTGQGFNEQFF.

V gene TRBV27 combines with J gene TRBJ2-2; 11 bases fit TRBD1. The CDR3 is made up of 15 amino acids. V dropped 5 bases and J dropped 9; count of bases not matched to a gene: 8. The germline gives CDR1 MNHEY, CDR2 SMNVEV (reference sequence). Here the CDR3 reads CASSPGQGANRELFF. In nucleotides, the CDR3 is TGTGCCAGCAGTCCCGGACAGGGGGCGAATCGGGAGCTGTTTTTT.

On this clone itself: The same CDR3 also results from other DNA sequences found in this sample. The rearrangement joins TRBV4-3 to TRBJ2-7; TRBD2 matches 14 bases. Per the germline V gene, CDR1 is LGHNA and CDR2 is YSLEER. With V trimmed by 5 bases and J by 3 bases, 3 bases remained unmatched. CDR3 length equals 15 residues. CDR3 region: CASSDGTSGGYEQYF. CDR3 DNA: TGCGCCAGCAGCGATGGGACTAGCGGGGGCTACGAGCAGTACTTC.

CDR3 loop: CSVEDDRGARENYGYTF. The CDR3 DNA reads as TGCAGCGTTGAAGATGATAGGGGGGCGCGAGAAAACTATGGCTACACCTTC. This sequence joins TRBV29-1 and TRBJ1-2, with TRBD1 as a possible D gene (6 bases). The germline V and J ends were trimmed by 0 bases and 2 bases, with 19 bases remaining between them. The CDR3 runs to 17 residues. Germline V gene lookup returns CDR1 SQVTM and CDR2 ANQGSEA. The whole variable domain, filled in from reference TRBV29-1 and TRBJ1-2, reads SAVISQKPSRDICQRGTSLTIQCQVDSQVTMMFWYRQQPGQSLTLIATANQGSEATYESGFVIDKFPISRPNLTFSTLTVSNMSPEDSSIYLCSVEDDRGARENYGYTFGSGTRLTVV.

This chain uses TRBV5-1 with TRBJ1-1, with D possibly being TRBD1 (6 bases). The CDR3 consists of 13 residues. V lost 2 bases, J lost 5 bases, and 10 bases lay in between. CDR1 is SGHRS, CDR2 YFSETQ, per germline. The CDR3, as DNA: TGCGCCAGCAGCTTACAGGGTTTAACTGAAGCTTTCTTT. Residues: CASSLQGLTEAFF.

The rearrangement links TRBV28 to TRBJ2-2; tentative D call: TRBD2 (6 bases). Germline V gene lookup returns CDR1 MDHEN and CDR2 SYDVKM. The CDR3 spans 18 residues. Trimming stripped 3 bases from V and 4 bases from J, with 21 bases between. The CDR3 DNA reads as TGTGCCAGCAGTTTTGTGGTGGGGGGAGTCGTACGCACCGGGGAGCTGTTTTTT. Translation gives CASSFVVGGVVRTGELFF. The full variable domain, in which reference TRBV28 and TRBJ2-2 provide the parts outside the CDR3, is DVKVTQSSRYLVKRTGEKVFLECVQDMDHENMFWYRQDPGLGLRLIYFSYDVKMKEKGDIPEGYSVSREKKERFSLILESASTNQTSMYLCASSFVVGGVVRTGELFFGEGSRLTVL.

The chain is built from TRBV7-8 and TRBJ2-7, with D hard to call. V was clipped by 2 bases and J by 5 bases, with 16 bases between them. Germline-derived CDR1 and CDR2 are SGHVS and FQNEAQ. The CDR3 runs 15 residues. CDR3 region: CASSLRVRPQNEQYF. The DNA for the CDR3 is TGTGCCAGCAGCTTACGGGTAAGACCCCAGAACGAGCAGTACTTC.

This clone was counted once. The chain carries TRBV19 and TRBJ2-2; 7 bases fit TRBD2. Losses at the gene ends were 6 bases for V and 7 bases for J; bases not matched to a gene: 14. The length of the CDR3 is 16 residues. Germline assignment: CDR1 LNHDA and CDR2 SQIVND (reference sequence). In DNA form, the CDR3 reads TGTGCCAGTAGCCCATGGGGGAGGGAGGTGGTCGGGGAGCTGTTTTTT. This encodes CASSPWGREVVGELFF.